This TCR beta chain was identified in a study of blood T cell repertoires in COVID-19. Study-level information: Researchers got acute and convalescent COVID-19 samples from the United States, Italy and Spain.

CDR1 is SGHRS and CDR2 is YFSETQ in the germline V gene. Trimming took 1 base from V and 5 from J; bases not matched to a gene: 5. The CDR3 spans 16 residues. Per the original methods: Reference gene primer amplification gave estimated nucleated cell counts. Measured with immunoSEQ multiplex PCR; TCRdb has only the in-frame clones, and not every one. The DNA was the basis for D and trimming; V, J and clone size are from that table. In the table there are about 230,000 clones, approximately 80% of which are singletons. The chain joins TRBV5-1 to TRBJ2-2; 10 bases match TRBD2. The sequencing sample was made of peripheral blood. This TCR was recovered from a woman aged 50 to 60 with acute or convalescent COVID-19. This CDR3 is CASSLSTSGVTGELFF. The CDR3, as DNA: TGCGCCAGCAGCTTGTCCACTAGCGGGGTTACCGGGGAGCTGTTTTTT.